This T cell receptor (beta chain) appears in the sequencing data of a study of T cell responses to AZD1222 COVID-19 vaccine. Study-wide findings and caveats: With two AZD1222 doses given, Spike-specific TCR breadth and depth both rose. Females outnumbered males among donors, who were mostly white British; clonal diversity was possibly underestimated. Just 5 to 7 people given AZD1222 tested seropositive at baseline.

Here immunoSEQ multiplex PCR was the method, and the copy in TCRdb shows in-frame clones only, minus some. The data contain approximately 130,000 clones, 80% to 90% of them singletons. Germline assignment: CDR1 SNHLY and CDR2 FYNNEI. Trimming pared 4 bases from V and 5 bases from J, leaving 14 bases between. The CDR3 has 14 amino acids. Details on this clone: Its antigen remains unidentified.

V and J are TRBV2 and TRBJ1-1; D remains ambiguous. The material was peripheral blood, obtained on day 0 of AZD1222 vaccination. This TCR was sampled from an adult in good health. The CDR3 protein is CASSARDMGTEAFF. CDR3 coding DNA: TGTGCCAGCAGTGCGCGCGACATGGGAACTGAAGCTTTCTTT.